The 8 T cell receptor beta chains reported below all come from one sample, sequenced in a study of cytomegalovirus exposure and HLA in healthy donors. PCR was performed using 60 Vbeta and 13 Jbeta primers. The assay was immunoSEQ multiplex PCR, and TCRdb's table has in-frame clones only and misses some. The repertoire has 150,000 to 200,000 clones, roughly 85% of them found once; the top ten carry 2% to 2.5%. The specimen was PBMCs. All receptors come from a woman in her forties or fifties in good health and CMV-seronegative.

The chain recombines TRBV2 with TRBJ1-1; TRBD1 matches 9 bases. Germline assignment: CDR1 SNHLY and CDR2 FYNNEI. The CDR3 length is 14 residues. The trim removed 7 bases at V and 5 bases at J, leaving 8 bases unmatched. The CDR3: CASKFTGGGTEAFF. The CDR3 nucleotides are TGTGCCAGCAAGTTTACAGGGGGCGGGACTGAAGCTTTCTTT.

V and J are TRBV5-1 and TRBJ1-4; 10 positions match TRBD1. V lost 3 bases, J lost 0 bases, and 11 bases stayed unmatched. The germline gives CDR1 SGHRS, CDR2 YFSETQ. This CDR3 region has 19 residues. CDR3 nucleotides: TGCGCCAGCAGCTCTTTCGACAGGGGGCCCTCCTCAACTAATGAAAAACTGTTTTTT. Its protein product is CASSSFDRGPSSTNEKLFF.

The rearrangement joins TRBV27 to TRBJ1-1; TRBD1 matches at 9 bases. V lost 5 bases and J lost 4; bases outside the gene matches: 2. Germline V gene sequence: CDR1 MNHEY, CDR2 SMNVEV (reference sequence). There are 13 residues in the CDR3. In nucleotides, the CDR3 is TGTGCCAGCAGTCTGGACAGGGGCACTGAAGCTTTCTTT. Translation: CASSLDRGTEAFF.

The chain recombines TRBV11-2 with TRBJ2-2; unclear D gene. This CDR3 contains 16 residues. The V end lost 2 bases, the J end lost 3 bases, and 13 bases lay between the germline ends. Germline assignment: CDR1 SGHAT and CDR2 FQNNGV. CDR3 region: CASSLRPNEDTGELFF. The CDR3 DNA follows: TGTGCCAGCAGCTTACGACCCAATGAGGACACCGGGGAGCTGTTTTTT.

Only a few counts were recorded for this clone. The chain joins TRBV7-9 to TRBJ1-1, with TRBD1 as a possible D gene (6 bases). There are 12 residues in the CDR3. Germline V CDR1 and CDR2: SEHNR, FQNEAQ (reference sequence). Trimming took 5 bases from V and 7 from J, leaving 11 bases between them. The CDR3 loop is CASSPQDSEAFF. For the CDR3, the DNA is TGTGCCAGCAGCCCGCAGGACAGTGAAGCTTTCTTT.

This chain uses TRBV28 with TRBJ1-1, with D unresolved. Germline CDR1 and CDR2: MDHEN and SYDVKM. This CDR3 has 13 residues. V lost 2 bases and J lost 6, with 10 bases in between. The CDR3 loop reads CASSLPAVSEAFF. The CDR3 nucleotides read TGTGCCAGCAGTTTACCTGCAGTGTCTGAAGCTTTCTTT.

The chain recombines TRBV19 with TRBJ1-2; 7 nucleotides agree with TRBD1. This CDR3 contains 12 residues. The V and J ends lost 5 bases and 12 bases, in that order; junction bases with no gene match: 9. Per germline, CDR1 LNHDA and CDR2 SQIVND (reference sequence). This chain's CDR3 is CASSFTHRGHTF. The CDR3 nucleotides are TGTGCCAGTAGTTTCACTCACAGGGGACACACCTTC.

The V and J genes are TRBV2 and TRBJ2-1, with 12 bases that match TRBD2. The CDR3 has 16 amino acids. With 1 base clipped from V and 4 bases from J, the junction kept 2 bases outside the gene matches. Germline CDR1 is SNHLY and CDR2 is FYNNEI. CDR3 residues: CASSEGTSGKYNEQFF. The CDR3 DNA reads as TGTGCCAGCAGTGAAGGGACTAGCGGGAAGTACAATGAGCAGTTCTTC.